This entry is about one T cell receptor (beta chain). This clone was counted at least ten times. Its recognized antigen is unknown. Per-nucleotide qualities are absent, and no much larger clonotype sits a single base away. This sample was included in a study of radiation and T cells in renal cell carcinoma (TCRdb year 2020). Broadly, across the study: The samples were obtained from a clinical trial, where primary renal cell carcinomas were treated with 15 Gy stereotactic body radiation therapy and then removed by nephrectomy 4 weeks afterward. Across all 50 or so samples, 4,016,671 unique CDR3 nucleotide sequences, encoding 2 million to 3 million unique CDR3 amino acid sequences, were identified. In total, fewer than 55 samples, comprising some 25 tumors and 27 peripheral blood samples, were subjected to TCR beta sequencing. What the study reported, not specific to this receptor: In blood, the top tumor clonotypes increased between baseline and 2 weeks post-radiation and then shrank by 4 weeks, which suggests that tumor-resident clones expanded only transiently. Blood repertoire dynamics were not followed beyond 4 weeks after treatment. With a single-armed trial design, the study had no way to address how radiation dose or scheduling affects the TCR repertoire. Because pretreatment tumor biopsies were not available, the baseline intratumoral presence of clonotypes could not be determined.

The germline V gene specifies SNHLY as CDR1 and FYNNEI as CDR2. V is cut by 1 base and J by 5 bases, and the space between the germline ends is 14 bases. The CDR3 sequence holds 16 residues, the cysteine and phenylalanine included. The read is trimmed to its CDR3 DNA, 48 bases read in frame from base 1. This specimen's time point label, per the study, means: blood 2 weeks post-SBRT. The treatment or condition label, read with the paper, signifies: 15 Gy SBRT to primary tumor, nephrectomy 4 weeks later. To track tumor-enriched clonotypes, serial peripheral blood was sampled from radiation-treated patients at baseline and at 2 weeks and 4 weeks after SBRT. Every patient had renal cell carcinoma of clear cell pathology. Genomic DNA for TCR sequencing was prepared using the QIAamp DNA Blood Mini Kit (Qiagen). The analyses included only samples that passed all quality control checks. TCR beta libraries were generated from genomic DNA with the immunoSEQ kit, following the manufacturer's recommendations. To prepare the libraries, a first multiplex PCR with proprietary primers was run, followed by a second PCR that added unique barcodes, and a bead cleanup was done after each round. Each sample batch included a kit-provided positive control reaction and a negative control reaction. The final libraries underwent checking on an Agilent 4200 TapeStation D1000 ScreenTape, volumetric pooling, and quantification by qPCR. An Illumina NextSeq500 fitted with a MidOutput 150-cycle cartridge performed the sequencing, running 156 Read1 cycles and 15 Index1 cycles with the kit's custom primers. The pooled library was loaded at 0.75 to 1 pM, and about 20% PhiX control was spiked in. Processing in the source paper ran as follows. Vendor-processed data were analyzed in R, and a clonotype was defined as all T cells sharing the same CDR3 nucleotide sequence. In the clone abundance analyses, frequencies were normalized to the 10,000 most abundant clones in each sample. Public T cell clones, averaging fewer than five per sample, were removed before analysis. Tumor-enriched and baseline blood-enriched clonotypes were defined by at least a 32-fold difference in abundance between compartments. A beta-binomial differential abundance model was applied to find clonotypes that expanded or contracted between blood time points. Similarity between tumor and blood repertoires was quantified using the Baroni-Urbani and Buser coefficient, and groups were compared with two-tailed Wilcoxon tests in R. Imported from immuneACCESS, the table was reduced by TCRdb to in-frame sequences with V and J called. These copies leave out some clones; in studies compared against another copy, an unresolved V gene accounts for under half, and the cause of the remainder is not known. V and J calls and clone size are given by that table; D and trimming were obtained from the DNA. Across this sample there are 70,000 to 80,000 clones, with approximately 83% seen only once. Of the sample, about 23% is held by the ten largest clones.

The material was blood, obtained from a patient whose treatment included radiotherapy and nephrectomy. The origin of this receptor is a woman between 45 and 65 years old with renal cell carcinoma. The receptor chain draws on TRBV2 and TRBJ1-4; no D gene is confidently identified. DNA sequence: TGTGCCAGCAGTGAAGAACTCCTAGGGTTGAATGAAAAACTGTTTTTT. It encodes CASSEELLGLNEKLFF.